The clone carrying this T cell receptor beta chain was found once. This sample was taken from a study of beta chain features in type 1 diabetes. Of the isolated RNA, all was reverse transcribed, and so the sequenced material was expressed TCRB transcripts. The assay was immunoSEQ multiplex PCR, and TCRdb's table has in-frame clones only and misses some. Of around 300,000 clones listed, approximately 10% are singletons. The clonotype originates from a woman younger than 45 in good health. Material: naive CD4+ T cells from blood.

The CDR3 reads CASSDTSGYNEQFF. The CDR3 DNA sequence: TGTGCCAGCAGTGACACTAGCGGCTACAATGAGCAGTTCTTC. The chain employs TRBV2 and TRBJ2-1; 8 nucleotides agree with TRBD2. The germline CDR1 and CDR2 sequences are SNHLY and FYNNEI. The ends lost 3 bases at V and 3 bases at J; junction bases unmatched: 1. The CDR3 length is 14 residues.